Listed below are T cell receptor beta chains from one sample, sequenced in a study of T cell repertoires in cytomegalovirus infection. TCRdb analysed the reads with MiXCR anew, one entry per CDR3 protein. The table lists about 190,000 distinct CDR3 sequences, 8% to 10% of them singletons, with about 5% in the top ten. The sample comprised PBMCs. These receptors came from a human donor in good health (CMV status not recorded). Some clones in this sample may be carry-over from other donors' samples. Each CDR3 is given with its conserved first and last residue. D genes are given only for firm matches. The size entry is marked missing in some rows and otherwise reads once, few, many or a size class.

D gene | clone size | J gene | V gene | CDR3 protein | CDR3 DNA
. | many | TRBJ1-2 | TRBV19 | CASEEGQSYGYTF | TGTGCCAGCGAAGAAGGACAGTCCTATGGCTACACCTTC
TRBD2 | few | TRBJ2-1 | TRBV11-2 | CASSLGLAGASEQFF | TGTGCCAGCAGCCTTGGACTAGCGGGAGCCAGTGAGCAGTTCTTC
TRBD2 | . | TRBJ2-2 | TRBV28 | CASTPVGTSLRGELFF | TGTGCCAGCACCCCTGTCGGGACTAGCCTCCGAGGGGAGCTGTTTTTT
TRBD1 | few | TRBJ1-1 | TRBV27 | CASSRGQVNTEAFF | TGTGCCAGCAGTCGAGGACAGGTGAACACTGAAGCTTTCTTT
. | many | TRBJ1-1 | TRBV12-3/TRBV12-4 | CASSLTGTPGEAFF | TGTGCCAGCAGTTTAACTGGGACACCGGGAGAAGCTTTCTTT
TRBD2 | . | TRBJ2-3 | TRBV5-6 | CASSRSTGGWGTDTQYF | TGTGCCAGCAGCCGGTCCACGGGAGGGTGGGGAACAGATACGCAGTATTTT
. | . | TRBJ1-1 | TRBV28 | CASSPQVNTEAFF | TGTGCCAGCAGTCCACAAGTGAACACTGAAGCTTTCTTT
TRBD1 | many | TRBJ1-3 | TRBV7-2 | CASSPTGNTIYF | TGTGCCAGCAGCCCGACAGGGAACACCATATATTTT
TRBD1 | . | TRBJ2-1 | TRBV20-1 | CSALNTGTGLREQFF | TGCAGTGCCCTGAACACCGGGACAGGGTTACGCGAGCAGTTCTTC
. | many | TRBJ2-3 | TRBV19 | CASRLRARGTDTQYF | TGTGCCAGTAGGCTACGGGCCCGTGGGACAGATACGCAGTATTTT
TRBD1 | few | TRBJ1-5 | TRBV7-2 | CASSSAGTGGNQPQHF | TGTGCCAGCAGCTCCGCCGGGACAGGGGGCAATCAGCCCCAGCATTTT
TRBD2 | many | TRBJ2-7 | TRBV7-6 | CASSRGGAGSYEQYF | TGTGCCAGCAGCCGCGGGGGGGCGGGTTCTTACGAGCAGTACTTC
. | many | TRBJ2-3 | TRBV15 | CATSRGGEDTQYF | TGTGCCACCAGCAGAGGAGGAGAAGATACGCAGTATTTT
. | . | TRBJ2-1 | TRBV11-2 | CASSAFRDSAMGQFF | TGTGCCAGCAGCGCCTTCAGGGACTCCGCTATGGGGCAGTTCTTC
. | many | TRBJ1-2 | TRBV7-2 | CASSLSREYGYTF | TGTGCCAGCAGCTTATCCAGGGAATATGGCTACACCTTC
. | many | TRBJ1-6 | TRBV6-1 | CASRMTDNSPLHF | TGTGCCAGCAGAATGACAGATAATTCACCCCTCCACTTT
TRBD1 | many | TRBJ1-4 | TRBV15 | CATSGSGTGHEKLFF | TGTGCCACCAGCGGGTCCGGGACAGGGCACGAAAAACTGTTTTTT
. | few | TRBJ1-6 | TRBV6-5 | CASSYLQDNSPLHF | TGTGCCAGCAGTTACCTACAAGATAATTCACCCCTCCACTTT
TRBD1 | many | TRBJ2-1 | TRBV7-8 | CASSLGQGLGNEQFF | TGTGCCAGCAGCTTAGGACAGGGGTTGGGCAATGAGCAGTTCTTC
. | few | TRBJ1-2 | TRBV5-4 | CASSQTRQNSGGYTF | TGTGCCAGCAGCCAAACCCGACAGAACAGTGGTGGCTACACCTTC
. | many | TRBJ1-2 | TRBV20-1 | CSASVGANYGYTF | TGCAGTGCTAGTGTAGGGGCTAACTATGGCTACACCTTC
. | few | TRBJ1-6 | TRBV7-9 | CASSLHVDNSPLHF | TGTGCCAGCAGCTTGCACGTTGATAATTCACCCCTCCACTTT
. | many | TRBJ1-1 | TRBV12-3/TRBV12-4 | CASSSTGPNTEAFF | TGTGCCAGCAGTTCCACAGGGCCAAACACTGAAGCTTTCTTT
TRBD1 | many | TRBJ2-7 | TRBV7-2 | CASSSQRTGGKIYEQYF | TGTGCCAGCAGCTCTCAAAGGACAGGGGGGAAAATCTACGAGCAGTACTTC
. | many | TRBJ1-5 | TRBV7-2 | CASSHRWGLDQPQHF | TGTGCCAGCAGCCATAGGTGGGGCCTGGATCAGCCCCAGCATTTT
TRBD1 | . | TRBJ2-6 | TRBV27 | CASGGWDRVVSGANVLTF | TGTGCCAGCGGGGGATGGGACAGGGTCGTCAGTGGGGCCAACGTCCTGACTTTC
. | few | TRBJ1-1 | TRBV11-2 | CASSRQSNTEAFF | TGTGCCAGCAGCCGACAGAGTAACACTGAAGCTTTCTTT
. | . | TRBJ1-2 | TRBV7-9 | CASSPPRSQNGGYTF | TGTGCCAGCAGCCCTCCGAGGAGCCAAAACGGGGGCTACACCTTC
TRBD2 | many | TRBJ2-3 | TRBV7-2 | CASSTRLAGGTDTQYF | TGTGCCAGCAGCACCCGACTAGCGGGGGGTACAGATACGCAGTATTTT
. | many | TRBJ2-1 | TRBV7-9 | CASSLRETNEQFF | TGTGCCAGCAGCTTACGGGAAACAAATGAGCAGTTCTTC
. | many | TRBJ1-4 | TRBV7-2 | CASSQRTITRETEKLFF | TGTGCCAGCAGCCAGCGGACTATAACGAGAGAGACTGAAAAACTGTTTTTT
. | . | TRBJ1-1 | TRBV5-1 | CASSPREGGRTNTEAFF | TGCGCCAGCAGTCCCAGGGAGGGCGGCAGAACGAACACTGAAGCTTTCTTT
TRBD1 | . | TRBJ1-3 | TRBV10-3 | CAISVSGGSGNTIYF | TGTGCCATCAGTGTATCAGGGGGTTCGGGAAACACCATATATTTT
. | . | TRBJ1-2 | TRBV5-1 | CASSSEGGNYGYTF | TGCGCCAGCAGCTCGGAGGGGGGAAACTATGGCTACACCTTC
. | many | TRBJ1-5 | TRBV3-1 | CASSYGNSNQPQHF | TGTGCCAGCAGCTACGGGAATAGCAATCAGCCCCAGCATTTT
. | few | TRBJ1-6 | TRBV28 | CASSLELGTGNSPLHF | TGTGCCAGCAGTTTAGAACTGGGGACGGGGAATTCACCCCTCCACTTT
. | many | TRBJ1-5 | TRBV7-2 | CASSSPQVAGQPQHF | TGTGCCAGCAGCTCCCCACAGGTCGCCGGTCAGCCCCAGCATTTT
TRBD1 | . | TRBJ1-2 | TRBV6-5 | CASRAGGGQGRYGYTF | TGTGCCAGCAGGGCGGGAGGGGGACAGGGACGGTATGGCTACACCTTC
TRBD2 | once | TRBJ2-7 | TRBV28 | CASKLAGGHEQYF | TGTGCCAGCAAACTAGCGGGAGGCCACGAGCAGTACTTC
. | . | TRBJ1-2 | TRBV24-1 | CATSPGLIRYGYTF | TGTGCCACCAGCCCGGGACTCATCCGCTATGGCTACACCTTC
. | many | TRBJ1-6 | TRBV7-8 | CASSLEWWRGDNSPLHF | TGTGCCAGCAGCTTAGAGTGGTGGAGAGGAGATAATTCACCCCTCCACTTT
. | many | TRBJ2-3 | TRBV12-3/TRBV12-4 | CASSISLKDTQYF | TGTGCCAGCAGTATCAGCCTCAAGGATACGCAGTATTTT
. | many | TRBJ2-1 | TRBV5-5 | CASSNTGFSYNEQFF | TGTGCCAGCAGCAACACAGGATTCTCCTACAATGAGCAGTTCTTC
. | . | TRBJ2-7 | TRBV19 | CASSIFQSSTYEQYF | TGTGCCAGTAGTATATTTCAGTCCTCTACCTACGAGCAGTACTTC
. | many | TRBJ1-5 | TRBV7-2 | CASSPRRSSNQPQHF | TGTGCCAGCAGCCCCCGTCGGAGTAGCAATCAGCCCCAGCATTTT
. | few | TRBJ2-2 | TRBV6-2/TRBV6-3 | CASSPAGKATGELFF | TGTGCCAGCAGTCCGGCGGGAAAAGCTACCGGGGAGCTGTTTTTT
. | many | TRBJ2-3 | TRBV20-1 | CSARDRADFTDTQYF | TGCAGTGCTAGAGATAGGGCGGACTTCACAGATACGCAGTATTTT
. | many | TRBJ2-7 | TRBV7-2 | CASSLARDNEQYF | TGTGCCAGCAGCTTAGCTAGGGACAACGAGCAGTACTTC
. | . | TRBJ2-1 | TRBV7-2 | CASSLATPGLLYNEQFF | TGTGCCAGCAGCTTAGCGACCCCCGGACTACTATACAATGAGCAGTTCTTC